This T cell receptor (beta chain) was obtained from a study of blood T cells in healthy people across ages. Healthy Caucasians from Russia aged about 6 to 95 served as donors. Each donor's blood draw was 7.5 to 10 milliliters of peripheral blood. Total RNA extraction produced at least 5 micrograms (per sample) for the study. This clonotype has a handful of counts. Antigen: not known. A second PCR, run for about 6 to 11 cycles, used a sample-barcoded 5' primer plus a J-beta primer mix. MiXCR, run by TCRdb on the 5' RACE reads, gives a single entry per CDR3 protein. There are under 2 million distinct CDR3 sequences in the sample; almost 35% occur only once, and approximately 11% lies in the top ten. Findings of the study overall: Since the PBMCs were unsorted, naive and antigen-experienced cells could not be conclusively compared.

The CDR3 runs 16 residues. V lost 4 bases to trimming and J lost 8 bases, with 20 bases between them. Germline values: CDR1 KGHDR, CDR2 SFDVKD. Specimen: blood. The chain joins TRBV24-1 to TRBJ2-1, with D perhaps matching TRBD1 (6 bases). This sequence was found in a woman in her 30s in good health. CDR3 amino acids: CATSEGPAQGDDEQFF. The CDR3 DNA reads TGTGCCACCAGTGAGGGCCCCGCACAGGGTGATGATGAGCAGTTCTTC.